These 7 T cell receptor beta chains came from one sample sequenced in a study of control samples from healthy donors and cancer patients. Data came from immunoSEQ multiplex PCR; TCRdb stores just in-frame clones and leaves some out. Seen here are over 150,000 clones, approximately 94% observed once, and the top ten hold 1.1% to 1.5%. Sequenced: blood. Every receptor here comes from a young woman in good health.

This chain uses TRBV13 with TRBJ2-3; no clear D. CDR3 size: 13 residues. Trimming pared 3 bases from V and 4 bases from J, leaving 8 bases between. Germline V gene sequence: CDR1 PRHDT, CDR2 FYEKMQ (reference sequence). The CDR3 DNA sequence: TGTGCCAGCAGCTTGATGAAAGCAGATACGCAGTATTTT. Translation: CASSLMKADTQYF. Full variable domain (rest looked up from reference TRBV13 and TRBJ2-3): AAGVIQSPRHLIKEKRETATLKCYPIPRHDTVYWYQQGPGQDPQFLISFYEKMQSDKGSIPDRFSAQQFSDYHSELNMSSLELGDSALYFCASSLMKADTQYFGPGTRLTVL.

A single count supports this clone. This chain links TRBV7-3 with TRBJ2-7; D is uncertain. CDR1 and CDR2 (germline): SGHTA, FQGTGA. Trimming shortened V by 5 bases and J by 0 bases, and 11 bases separated the two germline ends. This CDR3 is built from 14 residues. CDR3 sequence reads: CASSAQDGSYEQYF. The CDR3 DNA is TGTGCCAGCAGCGCCCAGGACGGCTCCTACGAGCAGTACTTC.

The chain is built from TRBV29-1 and TRBJ1-1, with 11 bases that match TRBD1. The CDR3 is 12 amino acids. CDR1 and CDR2 (germline): SQVTM, ANQGSEA. V lost 7 bases and J lost 7; bases outside the gene matches: 5. CDR3 coding DNA: TGCAGCGCCCGGGGACAGGGGGGTGAAGCTTTCTTT. Its protein product is CSARGQGGEAFF.

This rearrangement joins TRBV5-5 to TRBJ1-2; a weak D match, TRBD1 (5 bases). Germline CDR1 and CDR2: SGHKS and YYEKEE (reference sequence). Trimming shortened V by 1 base and J by 5 bases, and 12 bases separated the two germline ends. The CDR3 is made up of 14 amino acids. The CDR3 here is CASSLWDSTYGYTF. The CDR3 region has the DNA TGTGCCAGCAGCTTGTGGGACTCAACTTATGGCTACACCTTC.

This chain links TRBV9 with TRBJ2-7, with D perhaps given as TRBD1 or TRBD2 (7 bases each). The germline V gene encodes CDR1 SGDLS and CDR2 YYNGEE. Deletions cut 4 bases from V and 5 bases from J, with 16 bases between. The CDR3 has 14 residues. The DNA for the CDR3 is TGTGCCAGCAGCCCAGGGGAGGGGGCCCACGAGCAGTACTTC. Protein sequence: CASSPGEGAHEQYF.

This clone came up once. This chain's CDR3 is CASSLENNQPQHF. The CDR3 bases are TGTGCCAGCAGCTTAGAGAACAATCAGCCCCAGCATTTT. This chain links TRBV11-1 with TRBJ1-5, with unresolved D. The V gene's germline CDR1 is SGHAT and CDR2 FQDESV (reference sequence). This CDR3 contains 13 residues. V was clipped by 1 base and J by 3 bases, with 4 bases between them.

This chain joins TRBV25-1 and TRBJ2-1, with a possible D match to TRBD1 (5 bases). The CDR3 extends over 13 amino acids. V was pared by 6 bases and J by 8 bases, with 14 bases between. Germline V gene sequence: CDR1 MGHDK, CDR2 SYGVNS. CDR3 region: CASSSVQGHEQFF. Here the CDR3 DNA reads TGTGCCAGCAGCTCCGTCCAGGGCCATGAGCAGTTCTTC.